These T cell receptor beta chains were read from a single sample in a study of blood T cell repertoires in COVID-19. Profiling relied on immunoSEQ multiplex PCR, and the TCRdb table lists in-frame clones only, not all of them. The sample shows under 140,000 clones, over 60% of them seen only once. The sample comprised peripheral blood. Every receptor here comes from an elderly woman with active or convalescent COVID-19. The CDR3 runs from the conserved cysteine through the conserved F or W. A D gene is named only where the DNA matches it firmly. Clone size is given for some rows only: seen once, a few or many times, or a class if the clone is expanded.

CDR3nt | CDR3aa | j_gene | abundance | d_gene | v_gene
TGTGCCAGCAGCTTAGCGCGGTATGGACAGGGCCGAAACACCATATATTTT | CASSLARYGQGRNTIYF | TRBJ1-3 | few | TRBD1 | TRBV7-9
TGCGCCAGCAGCCAAGATGACAGGGGAGCCTACGAGCAGTACTTC | CASSQDDRGAYEQYF | TRBJ2-7 | . | TRBD1 | TRBV4-1
TGTGCCAGCGTCTTGTATCCGGGCGGGGAGCTGTTTTTT | CASVLYPGGELFF | TRBJ2-2 | . | . | TRBV2
TGTGCCAGTAGTGCCCCACAGGGAGAGTTCTACAATGAGCAGTTCTTC | CASSAPQGEFYNEQFF | TRBJ2-1 | . | . | TRBV19
TGTGCCAGCAGCGTAGACTTCTCTGCAACTAATGAAAAACTGTTTTTT | CASSVDFSATNEKLFF | TRBJ1-4 | . | . | TRBV9
TGTGCCAGCAGCTCGTTAGGTAGTATTGGGGGCGCAGAGACCCAGTACTTC | CASSSLGSIGGAETQYF | TRBJ2-5 | . | . | TRBV7-9
TGCGCCAGCAGCCTCGACTTTCCTAGCTCCTACAATGAGCAGTTCTTC | CASSLDFPSSYNEQFF | TRBJ2-1 | . | . | TRBV4-1
TGCGCCAGCAGCTTGGGAGTAGAGCAGTTCTTC | CASSLGVEQFF | TRBJ2-1 | . | . | TRBV5-1
TGTGCCAGCAGTATGACAGGGAGGCAGCCCCAGCATTTT | CASSMTGRQPQHF | TRBJ1-5 | . | TRBD1 | TRBV28
TGTGCCAGCAGCTCGCTGGGCAGGGCGGAGGGGCAGCCCCAGCATTTT | CASSSLGRAEGQPQHF | TRBJ1-5 | . | . | TRBV28
TGCAGTGGACAATCGATTAACTATGGCTACACCTTC | CSGQSINYGYTF | TRBJ1-2 | few | . | TRBV29-1
TGTGCCAGCAGCGGACTAGCGGGAGGGCCGTTCTACGATGAGCAGTTCTTC | CASSGLAGGPFYDEQFF | TRBJ2-1 | . | TRBD2 | TRBV25-1
TGTGCCAGCTCACCAGAGCGCTATGGCTACACCTTC | CASSPERYGYTF | TRBJ1-2 | few | . | TRBV18
TGTGCCTGGAGTTGGAGCAACGAGCAGTACTTC | CAWSWSNEQYF | TRBJ2-7 | . | . | TRBV30
TGTGCCAGCAGTCACCCGGGGTGGTGGAATCAGCCCCAGCATTTT | CASSHPGWWNQPQHF | TRBJ1-5 | . | . | TRBV27
TGCGCCAGCAGCCCGAAGGGACAGGGCACAGATACGCAGTATTTT | CASSPKGQGTDTQYF | TRBJ2-3 | once | TRBD1 | TRBV5-1
TGTGCCAGCAGAAGAGCGGGAGTGTGGACAGATACGCAGTATTTT | CASRRAGVWTDTQYF | TRBJ2-3 | . | TRBD2 | TRBV6-6
TGCGCCAGCAGCTTGGCACTCTTAGACGTTGGCGGAGCTTTCTTT | CASSLALLDVGGAFF | TRBJ1-1 | . | . | TRBV5-1
TGTGCCAGCAGCATTCCCGCTAGCGGGCACTACAATGAGCAGTTCTTC | CASSIPASGHYNEQFF | TRBJ2-1 | . | TRBD2 | TRBV7-8
TGCAGCGCCGGTTCAGGGGGAGGTCAGCCCCAGCATTTT | CSAGSGGGQPQHF | TRBJ1-5 | . | TRBD1 | TRBV29-1
TGTGCCAGCACCAAACCCGGAGGTAATGAGCAGTTCTTC | CASTKPGGNEQFF | TRBJ2-1 | . | . | TRBV6-6
TGTGCCAGCAGCTTAAGGCGGGCTGAGCAGTTCTTC | CASSLRRAEQFF | TRBJ2-1 | . | . | TRBV7-3
TGCGCCAGCAGCTTGCGCCCCAGGGGTCTGGATGAAAAACTGTTTTTT | CASSLRPRGLDEKLFF | TRBJ1-4 | . | . | TRBV5-1
TGTGCCAGCAGTTTAGCCCAGCGACAGCCCCAGCATTTT | CASSLAQRQPQHF | TRBJ1-5 | . | . | TRBV12-3/TRBV12-4
TGTGCCACCAGCAGAGCGGGAGGGGCCAAAGGGCAGTTCTTC | CATSRAGGAKGQFF | TRBJ2-1 | . | TRBD2 | TRBV15
TGTGCCAGCAGCCAAGATCGGGGGGGGAAACTGTTTTTT | CASSQDRGGKLFF | TRBJ1-4 | . | . | TRBV3-1/TRBV3-2
TGCGCCAGCAGCTTGAGTGGCAGGGGGTACCAAGAGACCCAGTACTTC | CASSLSGRGYQETQYF | TRBJ2-5 | once | TRBD1 | TRBV5-1
TGCGCCAGCAATCGGAGAGGAGAGACCCAGTACTTC | CASNRRGETQYF | TRBJ2-5 | once | . | TRBV5-1
TGTGCCAGCAGCTACAGAAACACTGAAGCTTTCTTT | CASSYRNTEAFF | TRBJ1-1 | . | . | TRBV13
TGTGCCAGCTCACGACAGACGCGCTCTGGGGCCAACGTCCTGACTTTC | CASSRQTRSGANVLTF | TRBJ2-6 | . | . | TRBV18
TGCGCCAGCAGCTTGGAGGCCAGGGGTCATGAGCAGTTCTTC | CASSLEARGHEQFF | TRBJ2-1 | . | . | TRBV5-1
TGTGCCACGGGGCGGGGGACAGATACGCAGTATTTT | CATGRGTDTQYF | TRBJ2-3 | . | TRBD2 | TRBV27
TGTGCCAGCAGCCCCTATTCAACCTGGCAGTACTTC | CASSPYSTWQYF | TRBJ2-7 | . | . | TRBV7-8
TGCGCCAGCAGCTTGGTGGGCCCTAGCACAGATACGCAGTATTTT | CASSLVGPSTDTQYF | TRBJ2-3 | . | . | TRBV5-1
TGTGCCAGCAGCTTAGTGAAGGACTATACGCAGTATTTT | CASSLVKDYTQYF | TRBJ2-3 | . | . | TRBV11-3
TGTGCTAGTGGAACCACTGGGGCAGGGAGGAATGGCTACACCTTC | CASGTTGAGRNGYTF | TRBJ1-2 | . | . | TRBV12-5
TGTGCCAGCAGTTACTCGGGACAGCTAAACTATGGCTACACCTTC | CASSYSGQLNYGYTF | TRBJ1-2 | . | TRBD1 | TRBV6-6
TGTGCCAGCAGCCCTAACGGAGGTGGGGATGAGCAGTTCTTC | CASSPNGGGDEQFF | TRBJ2-1 | . | . | TRBV5-6
TGCAGCGTTGATGGGACAGGGGGGAATGAGCAGTTCTTC | CSVDGTGGNEQFF | TRBJ2-1 | once | TRBD1 | TRBV29-1
TGTGCCAGCAGCTTAAACCCTAGGGGCGACTACGAGCAGTACTTC | CASSLNPRGDYEQYF | TRBJ2-7 | . | . | TRBV11-1
TGCGCCAGCAGCTTGGCCTCAGGGGGCGGAAATAATTCACCCCTCCACTTT | CASSLASGGGNNSPLHF | TRBJ1-6 | few | TRBD1 | TRBV5-1